The sequence of this T cell receptor beta chain was determined in a study of blood T cell repertoires in COVID-19. Looking at the study overall: There were acute and convalescent COVID-19 samples, and they came from the United States, Italy and Spain.

This CDR3 contains 15 residues. V shed 10 bases and J shed 12 bases, with 28 bases lying between them. Germline values: CDR1 SNHLY, CDR2 FYNNEI. Clones were read by immunoSEQ multiplex PCR, and TCRdb kept only the in-frame ones, dropping some. The sample yields fewer than 400,000 clones, about 83% seen once. The sequence derives from a man aged 25 to 45 with active or convalescent COVID-19. V gene TRBV2 combines with J gene TRBJ2-1; possible D gene TRBD2, 6 bases. Sequencing used peripheral blood. CDR3 loop: CATVVTSGTGERQFF. In nucleotides, the CDR3 is TGTGCCACAGTCGTGACATCGGGAACGGGGGAACGGCAGTTCTTC.